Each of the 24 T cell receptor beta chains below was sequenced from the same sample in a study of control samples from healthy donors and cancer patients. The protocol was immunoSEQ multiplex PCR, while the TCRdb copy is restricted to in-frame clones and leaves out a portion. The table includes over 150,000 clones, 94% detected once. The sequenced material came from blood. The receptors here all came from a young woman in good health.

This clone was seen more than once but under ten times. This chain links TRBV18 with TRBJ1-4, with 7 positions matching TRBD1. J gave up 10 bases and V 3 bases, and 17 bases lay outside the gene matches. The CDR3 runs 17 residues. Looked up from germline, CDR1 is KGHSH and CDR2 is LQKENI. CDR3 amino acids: CASSPDILDRELGKLFF. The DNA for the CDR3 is TGTGCCAGCTCACCCGACATCCTAGACAGGGAACTCGGAAAACTGTTTTTT.

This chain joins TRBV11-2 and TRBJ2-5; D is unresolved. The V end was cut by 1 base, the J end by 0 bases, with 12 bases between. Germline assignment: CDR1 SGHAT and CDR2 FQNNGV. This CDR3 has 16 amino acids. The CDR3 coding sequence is TGTGCCAGCAGCTTAGTTATTGATACGTACCAAGAGACCCAGTACTTC. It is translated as CASSLVIDTYQETQYF. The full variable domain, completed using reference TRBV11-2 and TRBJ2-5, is EAGVAQSPRYKIIEKRQSVAFWCNPISGHATLYWYQQILGQGPKLLIQFQNNGVVDDSQLPKDRFSAERLKGVDSTLKIQPAKLEDSAVYLCASSLVIDTYQETQYFGPGTRLLVL.

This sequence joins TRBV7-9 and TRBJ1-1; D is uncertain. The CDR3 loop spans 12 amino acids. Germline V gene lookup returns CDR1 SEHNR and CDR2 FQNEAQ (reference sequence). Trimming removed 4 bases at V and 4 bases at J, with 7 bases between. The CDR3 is CASSSEGTEAFF. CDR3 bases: TGTGCCAGCAGCTCCGAGGGCACTGAAGCTTTCTTT. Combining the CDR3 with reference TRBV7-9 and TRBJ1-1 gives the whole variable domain DTGVSQNPRHKITKRGQNVTFRCDPISEHNRLYWYRQTLGQGPEFLTYFQNEAQLEKSRLLSDRFSAERPKGSFSTLEIQRTEQGDSAMYLCASSSEGTEAFFGQGTRLTVV.

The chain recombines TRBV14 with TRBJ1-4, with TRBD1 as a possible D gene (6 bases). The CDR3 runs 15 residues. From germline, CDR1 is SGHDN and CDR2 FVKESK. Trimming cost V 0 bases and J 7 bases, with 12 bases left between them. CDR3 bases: TGTGCCAGCAGCCAAGATTGGGGGGCTGGTGAAAAACTGTTTTTT. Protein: CASSQDWGAGEKLFF.

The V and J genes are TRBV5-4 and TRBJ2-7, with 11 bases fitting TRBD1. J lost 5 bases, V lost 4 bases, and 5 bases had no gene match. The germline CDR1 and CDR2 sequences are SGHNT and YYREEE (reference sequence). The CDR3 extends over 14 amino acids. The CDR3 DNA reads TGTGCCAGCAGCGGGACAGGGGGAGGAAACGAGCAGTACTTC. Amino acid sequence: CASSGTGGGNEQYF.

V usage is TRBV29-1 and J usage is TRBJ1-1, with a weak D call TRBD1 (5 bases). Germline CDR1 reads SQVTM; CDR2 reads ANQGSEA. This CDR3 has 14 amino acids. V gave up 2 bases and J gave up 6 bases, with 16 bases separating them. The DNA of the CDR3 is TGCAGCGTTGAAAGTCCCCAGGGAGGCCCTGAAGCTTTCTTT. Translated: CSVESPQGGPEAFF.

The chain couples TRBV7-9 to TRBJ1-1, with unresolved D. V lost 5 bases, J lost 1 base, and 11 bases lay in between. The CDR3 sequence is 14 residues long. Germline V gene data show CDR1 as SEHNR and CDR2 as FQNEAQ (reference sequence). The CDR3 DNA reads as TGTGCCAGCAGCGGATTAAGGCGGAACACTGAAGCTTTCTTT. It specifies CASSGLRRNTEAFF.

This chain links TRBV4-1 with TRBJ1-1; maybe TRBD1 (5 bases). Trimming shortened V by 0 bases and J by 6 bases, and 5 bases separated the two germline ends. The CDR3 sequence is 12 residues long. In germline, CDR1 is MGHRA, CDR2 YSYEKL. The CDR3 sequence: CASSQEGAEAFF. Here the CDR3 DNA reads TGCGCCAGCAGCCAAGAGGGGGCTGAAGCTTTCTTT.

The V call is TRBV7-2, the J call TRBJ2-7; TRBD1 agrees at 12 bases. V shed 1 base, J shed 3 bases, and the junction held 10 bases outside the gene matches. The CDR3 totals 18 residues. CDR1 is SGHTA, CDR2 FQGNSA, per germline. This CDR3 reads CASSLVPGQGAEVYEQYF. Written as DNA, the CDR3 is TGTGCCAGCAGCTTAGTCCCGGGACAGGGGGCGGAGGTCTACGAGCAGTACTTC.

The CDR3 DNA follows: TGCGCCAGCAGCCAAGAGGTGGGAACCAAAAATGAGCAGTTCTTC. Protein product: CASSQEVGTKNEQFF. The V and J genes are TRBV4-3 and TRBJ2-1; no clear D. This CDR3 has 15 amino acids. Germline V lookup: CDR1 LGHNA, CDR2 YSLEER. V lost 0 bases to trimming and J lost 7 bases, with 13 bases between them.

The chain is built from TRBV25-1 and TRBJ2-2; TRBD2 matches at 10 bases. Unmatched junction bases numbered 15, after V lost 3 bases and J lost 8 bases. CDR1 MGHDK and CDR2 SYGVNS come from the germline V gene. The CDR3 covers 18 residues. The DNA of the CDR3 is TGTGCCAGCAGTGACACTCGCCCCAGCGGGGGGGTTGCTGGGGAGCTGTTTTTT. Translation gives CASSDTRPSGGVAGELFF. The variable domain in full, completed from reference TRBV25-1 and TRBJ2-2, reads EADIYQTPRYLVIGTGKKITLECSQTMGHDKMYWYQQDPGMELHLIHYSYGVNSTEKGDLSSESTVSRIRTEHFPLTLESARPSHTSQYLCASSDTRPSGGVAGELFFGEGSRLTVL.

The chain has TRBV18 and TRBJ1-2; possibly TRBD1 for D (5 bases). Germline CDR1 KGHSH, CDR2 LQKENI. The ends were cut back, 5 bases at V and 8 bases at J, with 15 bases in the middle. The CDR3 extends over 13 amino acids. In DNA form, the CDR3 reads TGTGCCAGCTCATCCGACAGAAGCGTGGGCTACACCTTC. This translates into CASSSDRSVGYTF.

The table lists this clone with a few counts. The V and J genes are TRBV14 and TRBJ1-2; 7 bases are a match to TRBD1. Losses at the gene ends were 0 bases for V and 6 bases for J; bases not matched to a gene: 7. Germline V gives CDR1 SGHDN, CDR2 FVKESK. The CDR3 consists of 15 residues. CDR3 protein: CASSQDNRGIHGYTF. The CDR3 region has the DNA TGTGCCAGCAGCCAAGATAACAGGGGTATACATGGCTACACCTTC.

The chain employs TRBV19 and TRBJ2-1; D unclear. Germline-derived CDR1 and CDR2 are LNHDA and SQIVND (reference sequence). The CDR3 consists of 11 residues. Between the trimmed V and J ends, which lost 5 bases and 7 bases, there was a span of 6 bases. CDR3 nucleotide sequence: TGTGCCAGTAGTTTCACGAATGAGCAGTTCTTC. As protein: CASSFTNEQFF.

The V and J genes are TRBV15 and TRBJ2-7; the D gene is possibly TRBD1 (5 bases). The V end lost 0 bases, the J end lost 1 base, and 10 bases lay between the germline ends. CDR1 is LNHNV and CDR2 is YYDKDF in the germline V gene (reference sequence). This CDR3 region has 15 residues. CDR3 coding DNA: TGTGCCACCAGCAGAGATATGGGGCCGTCCTACGAGCAGTACTTC. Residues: CATSRDMGPSYEQYF.

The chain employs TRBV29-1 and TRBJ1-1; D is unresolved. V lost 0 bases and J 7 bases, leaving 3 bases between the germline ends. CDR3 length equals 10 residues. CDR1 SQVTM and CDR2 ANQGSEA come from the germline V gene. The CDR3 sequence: CSVEDFEAFF. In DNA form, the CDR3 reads TGCAGCGTTGAAGATTTTGAAGCTTTCTTT.

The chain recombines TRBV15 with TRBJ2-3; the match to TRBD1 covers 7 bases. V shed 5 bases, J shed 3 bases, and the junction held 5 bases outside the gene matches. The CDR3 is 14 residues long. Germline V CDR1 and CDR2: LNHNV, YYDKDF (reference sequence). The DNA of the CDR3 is TGTGCCACCAGCGACAGGGTGACTACAGATACGCAGTATTTT. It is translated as CATSDRVTTDTQYF.

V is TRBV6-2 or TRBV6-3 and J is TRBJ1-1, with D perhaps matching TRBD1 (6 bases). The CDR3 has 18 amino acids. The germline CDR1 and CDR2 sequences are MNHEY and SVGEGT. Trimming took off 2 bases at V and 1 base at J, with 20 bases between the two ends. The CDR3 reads CASSYPTAQGHQNTEAFF. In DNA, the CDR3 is TGTGCCAGCAGTTACCCTACCGCCCAGGGGCACCAGAACACTGAAGCTTTCTTT.

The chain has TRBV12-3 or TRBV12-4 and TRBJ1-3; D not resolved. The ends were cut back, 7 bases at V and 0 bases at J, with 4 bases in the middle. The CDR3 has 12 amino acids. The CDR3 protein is CASKLSGNTIYF. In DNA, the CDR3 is TGTGCCAGCAAACTCTCTGGAAACACCATATATTTT.

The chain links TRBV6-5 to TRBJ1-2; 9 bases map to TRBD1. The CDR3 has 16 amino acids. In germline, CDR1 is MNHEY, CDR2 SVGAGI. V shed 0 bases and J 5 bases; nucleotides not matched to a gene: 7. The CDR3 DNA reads TGTGCCAGCAGTTACTCCGGGACAGGGATAGGTTATGGCTACACCTTC. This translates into CASSYSGTGIGYGYTF.

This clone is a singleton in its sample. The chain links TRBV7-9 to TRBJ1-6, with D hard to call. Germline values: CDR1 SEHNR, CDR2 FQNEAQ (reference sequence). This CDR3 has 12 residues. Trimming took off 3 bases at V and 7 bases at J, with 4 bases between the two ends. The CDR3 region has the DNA TGTGCCAGCAGCTTCTCAAATTCACCCCTCCACTTT. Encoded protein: CASSFSNSPLHF. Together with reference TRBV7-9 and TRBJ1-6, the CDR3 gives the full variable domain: DTGVSQNPRHKITKRGQNVTFRCDPISEHNRLYWYRQTLGQGPEFLTYFQNEAQLEKSRLLSDRFSAERPKGSFSTLEIQRTEQGDSAMYLCASSFSNSPLHFGNGTRLTVT.

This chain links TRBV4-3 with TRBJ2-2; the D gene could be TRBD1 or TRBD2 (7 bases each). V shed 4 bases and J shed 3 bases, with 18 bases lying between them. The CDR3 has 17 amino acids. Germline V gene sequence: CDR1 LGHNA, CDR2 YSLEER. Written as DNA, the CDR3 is TGCGCCAGCAGCCGTTCCTCTCAGGGGGGGGACACCGGGGAGCTGTTTTTT. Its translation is CASSRSSQGGDTGELFF.

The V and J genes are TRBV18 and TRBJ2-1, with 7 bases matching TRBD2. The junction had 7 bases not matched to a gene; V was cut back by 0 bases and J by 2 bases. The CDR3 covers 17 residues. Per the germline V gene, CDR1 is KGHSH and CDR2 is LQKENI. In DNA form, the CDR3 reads TGTGCCAGCTCACCACCGGATGTCCTAGCGGCCTACAATGAGCAGTTCTTC. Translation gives CASSPPDVLAAYNEQFF.

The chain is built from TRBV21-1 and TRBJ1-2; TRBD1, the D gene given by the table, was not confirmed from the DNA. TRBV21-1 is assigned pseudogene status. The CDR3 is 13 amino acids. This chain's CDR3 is CASSKIQGNGYTF. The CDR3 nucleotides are TGTGCCAGCAGCAAGATACAGGGGAATGGCTACACCTTC.